This TCR beta chain is drawn from a study of regulatory T cells in long-lasting Graves disease. Findings and limits, study-wide: Blood alone, not thyroid tissue, was studied.

This clonotype was counted a few times. Its antigen is not known. With 2 bases removed from V and 0 bases from J, the gap between germline ends came to 11 bases. This CDR3 is built from 17 residues. The germline CDR1 and CDR2 sequences are SGHTA and FQGNSA. Arm-PCR of CDR3 regions and iRepertoire HTBI primers were used to build TCR beta libraries. Each CDR3 protein gets one entry after TCRdb re-called the multiplex PCR reads with MiXCR. Of about 420,000 distinct CDR3 sequences in the sample, less than 25% were seen once. Time point noted: persistent/refractory GD, antithyroid drugs over 5 years with positive TRAb. Construction of the TCR library relied on RNA isolated from PBMCs.

The TCR sequence derives from a female donor with Graves disease. The specimen was peripheral blood mononuclear cells (PBMCs), collected when the disease was refractory, from a patient treated with antithyroid drugs. This chain links TRBV7-2 with TRBJ1-6, with D possibly TRBD1 on 5 matching bases. CDR3 amino acids: CASSLNRGTSYNSPLHF. The DNA of the CDR3 is TGTGCCAGCAGCTTAAATCGGGGGACCTCCTATAATTCACCCCTCCACTTT.